Listed here are 9 T cell receptor beta chains from one sample, sequenced in a study of graft-versus-host responses after intestinal transplantation (dated by TCRdb to about 2021). What this sample's time point label stands for: cells obtained before transplantation from donor or recipient. These receptors' antigens are unknown. Library preparation employed the immunoSEQ multiplex PCR assay. TCRdb carries this immuneACCESS record with in-frame sequences only. Its versions omit some clonotypes, under half of them owing to an unresolved V gene in the studies checked, with the rest unexplained. The sample includes about 78,000 clones, with 90% observed a single time. The ten largest clones take up 4% of the sample. The input for sequencing was unstimulated CD8+ T cells sorted from spleen or lymph node cells, taken before transplant. The receptors were sampled from a human donor who was the organ donor for an intestinal transplant.

This clone occurred once. The rearrangement joins TRBV4-1 to TRBJ2-3; no firm D call. Germline CDR1 and CDR2: MGHRA and YSYEKL. V was shortened by 2 bases and J by 1 base, with 7 bases between the two germline ends. CDR3 size: 14 residues. The CDR3 region is CASSQLRGTDTQYF. The CDR3 DNA sequence: TGCGCCAGCAGCCAACTTCGGGGCACAGATACGCAGTATTTT.

The chain couples TRBV15 to TRBJ2-1; 8 bases map to TRBD2. The CDR3 length is 13 residues. V lost 5 bases and J lost 6; bases outside the gene matches: 3. Germline loops: CDR1 LNHNV, CDR2 YYDKDF (reference sequence). The CDR3 loop is CATSSGLANEQFF. The CDR3 DNA follows: TGTGCCACCAGCTCCGGACTAGCCAATGAGCAGTTCTTC.

The chain carries TRBV6-5 and TRBJ1-2; D possibly corresponds to TRBD1 (5 bases). Trimming took off 2 bases at V and 5 bases at J, with 18 bases between the two ends. The CDR3 consists of 16 residues. Germline lookup yields CDR1 MNHEY and CDR2 SVGAGI. CDR3 nucleotides: TGTGCCAGCAGTTACACCCCGGGGGGAGCCGAGTATGGCTACACCTTC. This translates into CASSYTPGGAEYGYTF.

This clone has just a few counts. The chain carries TRBV6-4 and TRBJ2-1; 7 bases map to TRBD2. The germline CDR1 and CDR2 sequences are MRHNA and SNTAGT. V gave up 6 bases and J gave up 5 bases; unmatched junction bases: 4. The CDR3 covers 13 residues. The CDR3 protein is CASSPGTNNEQFF. The CDR3 bases are TGTGCCAGCAGCCCCGGGACTAACAATGAGCAGTTCTTC.

The count of this clone is one. The chain links TRBV6-5 to TRBJ1-1; 7 bases fit TRBD1. The V gene's germline CDR1 is MNHEY and CDR2 SVGAGI. V lost 5 bases, J lost 7 bases, and 10 bases stayed unmatched. This CDR3 is built from 14 residues. Here the CDR3 reads CASSPQGGANEAFF. The DNA for the CDR3 is TGTGCCAGCAGTCCTCAGGGGGGCGCGAATGAAGCTTTCTTT.

This clone was found once. This rearrangement joins TRBV7-2 to TRBJ2-1; TRBD2 matches at 7 bases. The germline CDR1 and CDR2 sequences are SGHTA and FQGNSA. The CDR3 loop spans 14 amino acids. The V gene end was trimmed by 7 bases and the J gene end by 3 bases; junction bases not matched to a gene: 6. The CDR3 DNA sequence: TGTGCCAGCAAAGCGGGACTATACTACAATGAGCAGTTCTTC. Its translation is CASKAGLYYNEQFF. Based on the CDR3 plus reference TRBV7-2 and TRBJ2-1, the full variable domain is GAGVSQSPSNKVTEKGKDVELRCDPISGHTALYWYRQSLGQGLEFLIYFQGNSAPDKSGLPSDRFSAERTGGSVSTLTIQRTQQEDSAVYLCASKAGLYYNEQFFGPGTRLTVL.

Concerning this clone: Different DNA sequences within this sample yield the same CDR3. The chain carries TRBV5-1 and TRBJ2-5; possible D gene TRBD1, 6 bases. The CDR3 sequence is 15 residues long. CDR1 and CDR2 (germline): SGHRS, YFSETQ. V was cut by 1 base and J by 2 bases, with 12 bases left in between. CDR3 loop: CASSLRPGVQETQYF. CDR3 bases: TGCGCCAGCAGCTTGAGGCCAGGGGTACAAGAGACCCAGTACTTC.

V is TRBV6-5 and J is TRBJ2-3, with D perhaps matching TRBD2 (5 bases). The CDR3 is 16 amino acids. Trimming cost V 2 bases and J 2 bases, with 14 bases left between them. CDR1 is MNHEY, CDR2 SVGAGI, per germline. The CDR3 DNA sequence: TGTGCCAGCAGTTACACCCCGGGGTCGTACACAGATACGCAGTATTTT. This codes for CASSYTPGSYTDTQYF.

V usage is TRBV20-1 and J usage is TRBJ2-7; 12 bases align to TRBD2. This CDR3 is built from 11 residues. Germline V gene sequence: CDR1 DFQATT, CDR2 SNEGSKA (reference sequence). V lost 6 bases to trimming and J lost 12 bases; unmatched junction nucleotides: 6. The CDR3 DNA is TGCAGTGCAGCTAGCGGGGGGGGAGTGTACGTC. This codes for CSAASGGGVYV.